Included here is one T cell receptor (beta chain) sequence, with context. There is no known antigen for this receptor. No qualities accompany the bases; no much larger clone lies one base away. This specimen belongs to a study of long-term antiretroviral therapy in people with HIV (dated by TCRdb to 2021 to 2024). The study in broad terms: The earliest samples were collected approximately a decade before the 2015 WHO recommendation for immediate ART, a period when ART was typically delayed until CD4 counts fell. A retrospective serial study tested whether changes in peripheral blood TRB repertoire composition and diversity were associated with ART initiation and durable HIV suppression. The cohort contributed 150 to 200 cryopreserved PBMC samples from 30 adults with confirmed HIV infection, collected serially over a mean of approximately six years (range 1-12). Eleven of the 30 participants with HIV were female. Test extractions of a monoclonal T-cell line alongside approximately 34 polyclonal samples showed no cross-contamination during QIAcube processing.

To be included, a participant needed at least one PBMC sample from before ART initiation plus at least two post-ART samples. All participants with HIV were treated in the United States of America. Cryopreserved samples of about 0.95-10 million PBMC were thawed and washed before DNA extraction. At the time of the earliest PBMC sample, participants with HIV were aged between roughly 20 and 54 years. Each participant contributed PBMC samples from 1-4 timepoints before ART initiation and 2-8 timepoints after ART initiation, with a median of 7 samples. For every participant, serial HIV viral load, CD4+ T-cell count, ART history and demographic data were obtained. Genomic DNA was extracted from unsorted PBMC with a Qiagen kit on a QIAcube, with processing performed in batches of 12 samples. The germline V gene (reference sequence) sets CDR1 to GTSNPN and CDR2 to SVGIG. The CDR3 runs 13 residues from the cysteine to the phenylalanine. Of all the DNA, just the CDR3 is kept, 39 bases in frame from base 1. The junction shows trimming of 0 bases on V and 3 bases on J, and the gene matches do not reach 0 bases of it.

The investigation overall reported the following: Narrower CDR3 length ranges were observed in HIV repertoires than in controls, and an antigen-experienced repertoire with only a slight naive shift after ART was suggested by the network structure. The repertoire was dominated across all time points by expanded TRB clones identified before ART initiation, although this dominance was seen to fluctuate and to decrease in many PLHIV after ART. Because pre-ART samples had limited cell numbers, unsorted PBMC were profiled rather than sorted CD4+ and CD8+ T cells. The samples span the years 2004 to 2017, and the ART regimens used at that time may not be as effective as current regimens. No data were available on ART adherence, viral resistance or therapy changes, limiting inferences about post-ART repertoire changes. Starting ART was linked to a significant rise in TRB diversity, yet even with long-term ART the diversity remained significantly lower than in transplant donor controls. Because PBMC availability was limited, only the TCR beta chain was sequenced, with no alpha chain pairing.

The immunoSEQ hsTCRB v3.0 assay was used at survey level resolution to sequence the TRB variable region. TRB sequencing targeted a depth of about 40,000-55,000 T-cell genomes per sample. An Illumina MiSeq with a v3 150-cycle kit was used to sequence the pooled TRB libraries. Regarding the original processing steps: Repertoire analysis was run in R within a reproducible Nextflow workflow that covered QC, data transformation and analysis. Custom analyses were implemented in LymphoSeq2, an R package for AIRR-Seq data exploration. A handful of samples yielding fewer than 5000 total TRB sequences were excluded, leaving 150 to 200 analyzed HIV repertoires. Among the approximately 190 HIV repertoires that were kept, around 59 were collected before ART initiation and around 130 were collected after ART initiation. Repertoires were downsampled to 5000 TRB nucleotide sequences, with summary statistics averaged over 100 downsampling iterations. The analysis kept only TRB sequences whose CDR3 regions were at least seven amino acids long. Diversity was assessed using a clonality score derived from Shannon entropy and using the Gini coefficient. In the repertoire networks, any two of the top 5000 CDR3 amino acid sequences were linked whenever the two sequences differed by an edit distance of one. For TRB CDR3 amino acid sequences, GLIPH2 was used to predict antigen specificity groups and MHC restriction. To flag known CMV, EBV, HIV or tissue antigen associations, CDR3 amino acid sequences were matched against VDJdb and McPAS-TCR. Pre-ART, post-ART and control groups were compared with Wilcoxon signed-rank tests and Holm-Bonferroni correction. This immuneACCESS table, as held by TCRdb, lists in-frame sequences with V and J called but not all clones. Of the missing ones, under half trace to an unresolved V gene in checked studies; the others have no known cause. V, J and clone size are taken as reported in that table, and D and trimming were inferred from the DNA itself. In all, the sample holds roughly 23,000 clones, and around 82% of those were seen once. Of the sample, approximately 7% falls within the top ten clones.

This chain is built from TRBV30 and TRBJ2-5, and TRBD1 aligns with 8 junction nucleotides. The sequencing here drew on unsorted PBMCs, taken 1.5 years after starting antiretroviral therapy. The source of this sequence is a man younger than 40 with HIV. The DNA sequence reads TGTGCCTGGAGTGTACAGGGGGAAGAGACCCAGTACTTC. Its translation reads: CAWSVQGEETQYF. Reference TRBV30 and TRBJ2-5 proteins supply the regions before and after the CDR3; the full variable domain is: SQTIHQWPATLVQPVGSPLSLECTVEGTSNPNLYWYRQAAGRGLQLLFYSVGIGQISSEVPQNLSASRPQDRQFILSSKKLLLSDSGFYLCAWSVQGEETQYFGPGTRLLVL.